Below are 32 T cell receptor beta chains sequenced from a single sample in a study of patients and donors after allogeneic stem cell transplantation. TCRdb reprocessed the RT-PCR reads via MiXCR and lists one record per CDR3 protein. The sample shows roughly 230,000 distinct CDR3 sequences, about 14% of them seen only once. The source material was blood, either unsorted or a sorted T cell fraction (not recorded which). These receptor sequences come from a human donor who was either an allogeneic HSCT recipient or a stem cell or donor lymphocyte infusion donor (not recorded which). It is not recorded whose cells these are; they may come from a transplant donor.

This clonotype appeared a few times. V gene TRBV20-1 combines with J gene TRBJ1-2, with 8 bases matching TRBD1. The CDR3 is 16 residues long. CDR1 and CDR2 from the germline V gene are DFQATT and SNEGSKA (reference sequence). Unmatched junction bases numbered 9, after V lost 1 base and J lost 2 bases. In nucleotides, the CDR3 is TGCAGTGCTAGAGCGCTAGACAGGGGAGGCAACTATGGCTACACCTTC. Protein sequence: CSARALDRGGNYGYTF.

The V gene is TRBV10-3, the J gene TRBJ2-3, with D maybe TRBD2 (5 bases). This CDR3 is 15 amino acids long. The germline gives CDR1 ENHRY, CDR2 SYGVKD. Trimming removed 7 bases from V and 5 bases from J, with 19 bases in between. DNA for the CDR3: TGTGCCATCATGAGTTTCGGAGGAGGTATAGATACGCAGTATTTT. Encoded protein: CAIMSFGGGIDTQYF.

This clonotype turned up a few times. The chain recombines TRBV3-1 with TRBJ2-4; a possible D gene is TRBD2 (5 bases). The germline CDR1 and CDR2 sequences are LGHDT and YNNKEL (reference sequence). This CDR3 has 17 amino acids. Trimming removed 4 bases at V and 1 base at J, with 17 bases between. The CDR3 is CASSPQPAVAAKNIQYF. For the CDR3, the DNA is TGTGCCAGCAGCCCCCAGCCAGCGGTGGCCGCCAAAAACATTCAGTACTTC.

This chain joins TRBV29-1 and TRBJ2-3; D is unclear. Trimming shortened V by 4 bases and J by 1 base, and 12 bases separated the two germline ends. This CDR3 is 14 amino acids long. Germline CDR1 reads SQVTM; CDR2 reads ANQGSEA. CDR3 amino acids: CSVVQAGGTDTQYF. CDR3 bases: TGCAGCGTTGTTCAGGCAGGCGGCACAGATACGCAGTATTTT.

This clonotype was picked up many times. This rearrangement joins TRBV7-8 to TRBJ1-2, with 8 bases fitting TRBD1. The CDR3 totals 16 residues. The germline V gene encodes CDR1 SGHVS and CDR2 FQNEAQ. With V trimmed by 4 bases and J by 6 bases, 13 bases remained unmatched. CDR3 loop: CASSSPEQDRAHGYTF. Written as DNA, the CDR3 is TGTGCCAGCAGCTCACCGGAGCAGGACAGGGCTCATGGCTACACCTTC. Looking up the rest from reference TRBV7-8 and TRBJ1-2 gives the full variable domain: GAGVSQSPRYKVAKRGQDVALRCDPISGHVSLFWYQQALGQGPEFLTYFQNEAQLDKSGLPSDRFFAERPEGSVSTLKIQRTQQEDSAVYLCASSSPEQDRAHGYTFGSGTRLTVV.

V and J are TRBV5-1 and TRBJ1-4; 12 bases map to TRBD1. The germline V gene has CDR1 SGHRS and CDR2 YFSETQ. V trimming: 5 bases; J trimming: 7 bases; junction bases outside the gene matches: 6. The CDR3 contains 15 residues. CDR3 coding DNA: TGCGCCAGCAGGAGGGACAGGGGGCTACGTGAAAAACTGTTTTTT. It encodes CASRRDRGLREKLFF.

V gene TRBV23-1 combines with J gene TRBJ1-5, with unresolved D. TRBV23-1 is an ORF, with its function uncertain. CDR3 size: 13 residues. V lost 0 bases, J lost 6 bases, and 6 bases lay in between. Here the CDR3 reads CASSQSSSQPQHF. The CDR3 DNA follows: TGCGCCAGCAGTCAATCGAGTAGTCAGCCCCAGCATTTT.

As DNA, the CDR3 is TGTGCCACCAGTGATTTGGTGTTGGGCGAGCAGTACTTC. Its protein product is CATSDLVLGEQYF. This chain joins TRBV24-1 and TRBJ2-7; D gene unclear. This CDR3 contains 13 residues. V was shortened by 0 bases and J by 6 bases, with 8 bases between the two germline ends. CDR1 and CDR2 from the germline V gene are KGHDR and SFDVKD.

This clonotype occurred many times. The chain uses TRBV24-1 and TRBJ1-3; TRBD1 agrees at 9 bases. The germline V gene encodes CDR1 KGHDR and CDR2 SFDVKD. V lost 9 bases to trimming and J lost 1 base; unmatched junction nucleotides: 3. This CDR3 has 14 amino acids. In nucleotides, the CDR3 is TGTGCCACCGGCGACAGGGGGTCTGGAAACACCATATATTTT. Amino acids: CATGDRGSGNTIYF.

This rearrangement joins TRBV4-3 to TRBJ1-1; TRBD1 might be the D (5 bases). The CDR3 runs to 14 residues. V was trimmed by 4 bases and J by 4 bases, leaving 13 bases between them. CDR1 and CDR2 (germline): LGHNA, YSLEER. The CDR3 DNA follows: TGCGCCAGCAGCCGGCCCCGGGGGGGCACTGAAGCTTTCTTT. Amino acid sequence: CASSRPRGGTEAFF.

This clonotype turned up a few times. The rearrangement links TRBV5-1 to TRBJ2-5; D gene unclear. Germline-derived CDR1 and CDR2 are SGHRS and YFSETQ. The V and J ends lost 0 bases and 3 bases respectively, with 6 bases between them. The CDR3 covers 13 residues. The CDR3 region is CASSLDDEETQYF. The CDR3 region has the DNA TGCGCCAGCAGCTTGGACGATGAAGAGACCCAGTACTTC.

This clonotype has a handful of counts. V and J are TRBV9 and TRBJ2-2; 13 nucleotides align to TRBD2. This CDR3 region has 16 residues. Germline V CDR1 and CDR2: SGDLS, YYNGEE. The trim removed 7 bases at V and 7 bases at J, leaving 10 bases unmatched. The CDR3 DNA reads TGTGCCAGCGGAACTAGCGGGGGGGCCACTTTCGGGGAGCTGTTTTTT. Translating gives CASGTSGGATFGELFF.

Many counts were recorded for this clonotype. The chain joins TRBV7-9 to TRBJ2-5; D remains unclear. The V and J ends lost 5 bases and 5 bases respectively, with 12 bases between them. The germline gives CDR1 SEHNR, CDR2 FQNEAQ (reference sequence). The length of the CDR3 is 13 residues. The DNA of the CDR3 is TGTGCCAGCAGCCCCGATTCAGTGGAGACCCAGTACTTC. Protein: CASSPDSVETQYF.

This clonotype is a singleton in its sample. J is TRBJ2-2 and V is TRBV11-2; D is possibly TRBD1 (7 bases). The CDR3 runs to 15 residues. From germline, CDR1 is SGHAT and CDR2 FQNNGV. Trimming shortened V by 7 bases and J by 3 bases, and 15 bases separated the two germline ends. The CDR3: CASIAGGTYTGELFF. DNA of the CDR3: TGTGCCAGCATTGCAGGGGGGACCTACACCGGGGAGCTGTTTTTT.

This clonotype was seen ten or more times. The chain carries TRBV6-5 and TRBJ1-5; D gene unclear. V lost 0 bases and J 2 bases, leaving 5 bases between the germline ends. Germline lookup yields CDR1 MNHEY and CDR2 SVGAGI. The CDR3 has 14 residues. The DNA for the CDR3 is TGTGCCAGCAGTTACTCGAGCGGCAATCAGCCCCAGCATTTT. This sequence encodes CASSYSSGNQPQHF.

This clonotype has a count of ten or more. This chain links TRBV2 with TRBJ2-1; D gene unclear. The V end was cut by 4 bases, the J end by 9 bases, with 13 bases between. CDR3 length equals 13 residues. Germline CDR1 reads SNHLY; CDR2 reads FYNNEI. CDR3 in amino acids: CASSGDFTSEQFF. The CDR3 DNA sequence: TGTGCCAGCAGTGGCGACTTTACGAGTGAGCAGTTCTTC. The entire variable domain, with the rest obtained from reference TRBV2 and TRBJ2-1, is as follows: EPEVTQTPSHQVTQMGQEVILRCVPISNHLYFYWYRQILGQKVEFLVSFYNNEISEKSEIFDDQFSVERPDGSNFTLKIRSTKLEDSAMYFCASSGDFTSEQFFGPGTRLTVL.

J is TRBJ2-5 and V is TRBV30; D is possibly TRBD1 or TRBD2 (5 bases each). Germline lookup yields CDR1 GTSNPN and CDR2 SVGIG (reference sequence). This CDR3 is built from 13 residues. V was trimmed by 5 bases and J by 9 bases, leaving 19 bases between them. The CDR3 sequence is CAWEAGRWESQYF. The CDR3 region has the DNA TGTGCCTGGGAAGCAGGGAGATGGGAGTCCCAGTACTTC.

The V gene is TRBV6-1, the J gene TRBJ2-7; TRBD2 agrees at 14 bases. The CDR3 length is 16 residues. J lost 6 bases, V lost 5 bases, and 9 bases had no gene match. Germline CDR1 is MNHNS and CDR2 is SASEGT. Here the CDR3 DNA reads TGTGCCAGCAGTCGACAGACTAGCGGGGGGGTCTCCGAGCAGTACTTC. Amino acid sequence: CASSRQTSGGVSEQYF.

A note on this clonotype: A read error may explain this, as a much larger clone is one base away. This chain joins TRBV24-1 and TRBJ1-5; D call uncertain. This CDR3 is 13 amino acids long. Germline V lookup: CDR1 KGHDR, CDR2 SFDVKD. The CDR3: CATSVKAGTPQDF. CDR3 DNA: TGTGCCACCAGTGTAAAGGCGGGCACGCCCCAGGATTTT.

The chain links TRBV6-1 to TRBJ1-5; TRBD1 aligns across 8 bases. The ends lost 7 bases at V and 3 bases at J; junction bases unmatched: 5. Germline CDR1 is MNHNS and CDR2 is SASEGT. The CDR3 runs 14 residues. The chain's CDR3 is CASTPTGDNQPQHF. DNA for the CDR3: TGTGCCAGCACCCCGACAGGGGACAATCAGCCCCAGCATTTT.

The rearrangement uses TRBV12-3 or TRBV12-4 and TRBJ1-2, with TRBD1 as a possible D gene (5 bases). Trimming took off 7 bases at V and 6 bases at J, with 12 bases between the two ends. The CDR3 totals 12 residues. CDR3 sequence reads: CASTGRENGYTF. CDR3 coding DNA: TGTGCCAGCACGGGCAGGGAGAATGGCTACACCTTC.

The chain carries TRBV19 and TRBJ1-1; possibly TRBD1 for D (5 bases). The CDR3 totals 15 residues. Trimming pared 3 bases from V and 1 base from J, leaving 12 bases between. Germline V CDR1 and CDR2: LNHDA, SQIVND (reference sequence). The CDR3 loop is CASSMSRGKNTEAFF. DNA of the CDR3: TGTGCCAGTAGTATGTCGCGGGGGAAGAACACTGAAGCTTTCTTT.

This chain joins TRBV7-8 and TRBJ2-7; TRBD2 agrees at 12 bases. Germline V lookup: CDR1 SGHVS, CDR2 FQNEAQ. There are 17 residues in the CDR3. V was clipped by 2 bases and J by 3 bases; unmatched bases: 8. CDR3: CASSLLPWTSGIYEQYF. As DNA, the CDR3 is TGTGCCAGCAGCTTACTCCCCTGGACTAGCGGGATCTACGAGCAGTACTTC.

This rearrangement joins TRBV4-3 to TRBJ1-3; 9 nucleotides line up with TRBD1. The CDR3 sequence is 15 residues long. The germline gives CDR1 LGHNA, CDR2 YSLEER. V was pared by 2 bases and J by 4 bases, with 3 bases of the junction left unmatched. The CDR3, as DNA: TGCGCCAGCAGCCAACTACAGGGGGCGGGAAACACCATATATTTT. This sequence encodes CASSQLQGAGNTIYF.

This clonotype was seen a handful of times. The chain recombines TRBV7-2 with TRBJ1-6; D not resolved. The CDR3 sequence is 14 residues long. V was pared by 1 base and J by 6 bases, with 7 bases between. Germline V lookup: CDR1 SGHTA, CDR2 FQGNSA. The CDR3 reads CASSLVAANSPLHF. The CDR3 DNA is TGTGCCAGCAGCTTAGTGGCAGCTAATTCACCCCTCCACTTT.

The table lists this clonotype with a few counts. This chain connects TRBV5-1 to TRBJ2-5; maybe TRBD2 (7 bases). The V and J ends lost 4 bases and 2 bases respectively, with 15 bases between them. Germline lookup yields CDR1 SGHRS and CDR2 YFSETQ. The CDR3 contains 15 residues. CDR3 protein: CASSPSGGPQETQYF. The CDR3, as DNA: TGCGCCAGCAGCCCGTCGGGGGGCCCACAAGAGACCCAGTACTTC.

This clonotype showed up just a few times. The chain employs TRBV4-3 and TRBJ1-2; 7 bases fit TRBD1. The CDR3 spans 14 residues. V was pared by 1 base and J by 3 bases, with 2 bases of the junction left unmatched. CDR1 LGHNA and CDR2 YSLEER come from the germline V gene. The CDR3 protein is CASSQATGDYGYTF. CDR3 nucleotide sequence: TGCGCCAGCAGCCAAGCAACAGGGGACTATGGCTACACCTTC.

This clonotype was seen a few times. This chain links TRBV5-6 with TRBJ2-3, with TRBD2 matching over 8 bases. With V trimmed by 4 bases and J by 3 bases, 4 bases remained unmatched. CDR1 and CDR2 from the germline V gene are SGHDT and YYEEEE. The CDR3 contains 14 residues. This CDR3 reads CASSGSGRTDTQYF. CDR3 nucleotide sequence: TGTGCCAGCAGCGGAAGCGGGAGAACAGATACGCAGTATTTT.

This rearrangement joins TRBV20-1 to TRBJ2-3, with D possibly being TRBD2 (5 bases). The germline V gene encodes CDR1 DFQATT and CDR2 SNEGSKA (reference sequence). The V end lost 0 bases, the J end lost 8 bases, and 12 bases lay between the germline ends. CDR3 length: 13 residues. The CDR3 nucleotides read TGCAGTGCTAGAGATCAGTGGGGAGCTACGCAGTATTTT. Translated, it gives CSARDQWGATQYF.

This clonotype was seen many times. The chain combines TRBV6-5 with TRBJ1-5; D remains unclear. Germline V CDR1 and CDR2: MNHEY, SVGAGI. Trimming removed 2 bases at V and 0 bases at J, with 5 bases between. This CDR3 has 14 amino acids. The CDR3 DNA is TGTGCCAGCAGTTACAGGGCTAGCAATCAGCCCCAGCATTTT. It yields the protein CASSYRASNQPQHF.

This clonotype was counted only a few times. This chain links TRBV30 with TRBJ2-7, with 11 bases aligning to TRBD1. The germline gives CDR1 GTSNPN, CDR2 SVGIG (reference sequence). The CDR3 length is 14 residues. The trim removed 7 bases at V and 0 bases at J, leaving 5 bases unmatched. CDR3: CAFGGTGGSYEQYF. CDR3 nucleotides: TGTGCCTTTGGGGGGACAGGGGGCTCCTACGAGCAGTACTTC.

This clonotype was seen a handful of times. The V and J genes are TRBV7-9 and TRBJ1-6; D unresolved. The CDR3 runs to 17 residues. Trimming took off 0 bases at V and 0 bases at J, with 9 bases between the two ends. Germline loops: CDR1 SEHNR, CDR2 FQNEAQ (reference sequence). The CDR3 bases are TGTGCCAGCAGCTTAGCCCCACAGAGCTCCTATAATTCACCCCTCCACTTT. Amino acids: CASSLAPQSSYNSPLHF.